This entry is about one T cell receptor beta chain. Its antigen remains unknown. This CDR3 is built from 17 residues. The germline V gene has CDR1 LNHDA and CDR2 SQIVND (reference sequence). V was clipped by 2 bases and J by 1 base, with 15 bases between them. These data are taken from a study of OX40 agonist ivuxolimab in advanced cancers. Findings of the study overall: Within 6 weeks, CD4+ and CD8+ blood T cells expanded clonally at 0.1 to 3.0 mg/kg. Specificity for antigen went undetermined in the expanded peripheral T cells.

Sequenced by immunoSEQ multiplex PCR; TCRdb stores in-frame clones only, minus some. This sample yields approximately 48,000 clones, of which around 77% are seen a single time; under 2.5% belongs to the top ten. Sequencing used CD4+ or CD8+ T cells sorted from blood, obtained in a trial of the OX40 agonist ivuxolimab. V usage is TRBV19 and J usage is TRBJ1-5; D is possibly TRBD1 (6 bases). The clonotype was recovered from an adult with an advanced solid tumor such as melanoma, head and neck, liver or kidney cancer. CDR3 in amino acids: CASSIRGARGSNQPQHF. CDR3 DNA sequence: TGTGCCAGTAGTATACGGGGGGCGCGGGGGAGCAATCAGCCCCAGCATTTT.